This passage covers 8 T cell receptor beta chains from one sample sequenced in a study of breast tumors, draining lymph nodes, adjacent tissues. Breast cancer patients provided tissue from their axillary draining lymph nodes. MiXCR, applied by TCRdb to the multiplex PCR reads, yields one record per CDR3 protein. The data hold about 100,000 distinct CDR3 sequences, with 21% observed a single time. The sequencing sample was made of axillary lymph node tissue. These receptors were taken from a female donor with breast cancer. Some clones in this sample may be carry-over from other donors' samples.

The chain has TRBV6-1 and TRBJ1-3; D possibly corresponds to TRBD1 (6 bases). Per germline, CDR1 MNHNS and CDR2 SASEGT. This CDR3 contains 15 residues. The V end lost 5 bases, the J end lost 0 bases, and 11 bases lay between the germline ends. The CDR3 DNA is TGTGCCAGCAGTCCAAGGGGGGGCTCTGGAAACACCATATATTTT. Its translation is CASSPRGGSGNTIYF.

This clonotype was counted ten times or more. This sequence joins TRBV28 and TRBJ1-6; tentatively, D is TRBD1 (5 bases). This CDR3 has 12 residues. Trimming left V 6 bases short and J 10 bases short, with 10 bases between. Germline CDR1 reads MDHEN; CDR2 reads SYDVKM. The CDR3 DNA is TGTGCCAGCAGCCTCAGGGTATCACCCCTCCACTTT. Protein sequence: CASSLRVSPLHF.

In this sample, this clonotype turned up many times. The chain is built from TRBV20-1 and TRBJ2-7, with D maybe TRBD1 (6 bases). The ends were cut back, 5 bases at V and 2 bases at J, with 16 bases in the middle. Per germline, CDR1 DFQATT and CDR2 SNEGSKA (reference sequence). The CDR3 runs to 14 residues. As DNA, the CDR3 is TGCAGTGCTCCCCTCGGAGGACAGCCCTACGAGCAGTACTTC. Protein sequence: CSAPLGGQPYEQYF.

This clonotype has a count of ten or more. CDR3 in amino acids: CASGEGHSPLHF. For the CDR3, the DNA is TGTGCCAGCGGGGAGGGGCATTCACCCCTCCACTTT. The J gene is TRBJ1-6, the V gene TRBV28; TRBD1 might be the D (5 bases). The CDR3 is made up of 12 amino acids. V lost 8 bases and J 8 bases, leaving 10 bases between the germline ends. Germline V lookup: CDR1 MDHEN, CDR2 SYDVKM.

The gene calls are TRBV29-1 and TRBJ2-2; D uncertain. CDR3 length: 12 amino acids. V dropped 6 bases and J dropped 5 bases, with 10 bases sitting between them. CDR1 SQVTM and CDR2 ANQGSEA come from the germline V gene. DNA for the CDR3: TGCAGCGTCGAGAAAAGGACCGGGGAGCTGTTTTTT. Translating gives CSVEKRTGELFF.

About this clonotype itself: A read error may account for a junction end that differs from germline. The chain has TRBV24-1 and TRBJ2-3; TRBD2 aligns across 9 bases. The CDR3 is 19 amino acids. The germline gives CDR1 KGHDR, CDR2 SFDVKD. CDR3 sequence (DNA): TGTGCCACCAGTGACTCGACGGGACTAGCTGGGGGGAACACAGATATGCAGTATTTT. It is translated as CATSDSTGLAGGNTDMQYF.

This clonotype was seen repeatedly, ten times or more. This rearrangement joins TRBV4-2 to TRBJ1-2, with D possibly being TRBD1 (5 bases). This CDR3 region has 13 residues. Trimming removed 4 bases from V and 6 bases from J, with 12 bases in between. CDR1 is LGHNA, CDR2 YNFKEQ, per germline. CDR3 residues: CASSPRQGDGYTF. The CDR3 region has the DNA TGTGCCAGCAGCCCCAGGCAGGGCGATGGCTACACCTTC.

The V and J genes are TRBV5-1 and TRBJ1-1; tentatively, D is TRBD1 (5 bases). V gave up 2 bases and J gave up 3 bases, with 17 bases separating them. The CDR3 contains 16 residues. CDR1 and CDR2 (germline): SGHRS, YFSETQ. The CDR3 reads CASSLSNRWGDTEAFF. CDR3 DNA: TGCGCCAGCAGCTTAAGTAACAGGTGGGGAGACACTGAAGCTTTCTTT.